This record looks at one TCR beta chain sequence and its context. Its antigen remains undetermined. No much larger clone exists at a distance of one base, and base qualities are not known. This record comes from a study of blood T cell repertoires in COVID-19 (dated by TCRdb to 2018 to 2020). Describing the broader study: The collaborator samples originated in the United States, Italy and Spain and spanned the acute and convalescent phases of COVID-19. The material from the prospective study consisted of cDNA or gDNA derived from T cells, B-cell-depleted T cells, or PBMCs. The dataset comprised deeply sampled blood TCRbeta repertoires from subjects exposed to, actively infected with, or recovered from COVID-19. The repertoires were made available in a free public database intended to serve as a resource for research on the immune response to SARS-CoV-2. The samples were drawn from two sources: the first 160 participants of the ongoing ImmuneRACE study, and 1,000 to 1,500 subjects contributed by 6 global collaborators. The sample metadata nearly always contained a de-identified subject ID, COVID-19 status, age in years and sex. HLA class I and class II types, where available, came from metadata supplied by the sample provider rather than from assay-based typing. Here is what the overall study found, with its caveats: How much clinical and demographic metadata was included differed by source and by participant, and the metadata was provided uncurated.

Participants in the prospective study were enrolled through a virtual design, were aged roughly 18 to 95 years, and lived in about 25 United States geographic areas. To assign participants to cohorts, the prospective study relied on clinical history that participants themselves reported in a screening survey and a study questionnaire. For ImmuneRACE Cohort 3, a participant was defined as recovered based on two consecutive negative NP/OP PCR tests, clearance by a healthcare professional, or resolution of symptoms. In the prospective study, whole blood, serum and a nasopharyngeal or oropharyngeal swab were collected from each participant by mobile phlebotomists. Participants in the prospective study had the option to provide additional blood draws and questionnaires over an approximately 2-month period. Blood samples from the prospective study were shipped frozen or at room temperature prior to DNA extraction.

TCRbeta CDR3 regions were amplified from genomic DNA using the immunoSEQ Assay, a bias-controlled multiplex PCR. As for how the authors treated the data: Within the assay, amplification of reference gene primers was used to estimate how many nucleated cells each sample contained. To quantify the absolute abundance of each unique TCRbeta CDR3 rearrangement, sequence reads were collapsed and filtered. For each sample, productive Simpson clonality was calculated as the square root of Simpson's diversity index over productive rearrangements. The table was pulled from immuneACCESS by TCRdb, which kept in-frame rearrangements only. Such tables lose some clones; where checked, under half of the loss comes from unresolved V genes, and the rest has no known cause. That table gives V, J and clone size, and the DNA gave D and trimming. The sample yields 200,000 to 250,000 clones; 70% to 90% were counted once. In total, the top ten clones hold about 10% of the sample.

Clipping removes 6 bases from V and 6 bases from J, with 10 as the unmatched junction base count. The CDR3 covers 15 residues, taking in both the cysteine and the phenylalanine. Just CDR3 DNA is preserved here, 45 bases in frame from base 1. According to the germline V gene, CDR1 reads MNHEY and CDR2 reads SVGAGI. The rearranged segments are TRBV6-5 and TRBJ2-3; TRBD2 matches 9 bases in the middle. The receptor comes from a man in his thirties or forties who had recovered from COVID-19. The sample taken for sequencing was PBMCs or T cells enriched from blood (not recorded which). This receptor has the CDR3 CASRMTSGVTDTQYF. The bases read TGTGCCAGCAGGATGACTAGCGGAGTCACGGATACGCAGTATTTT.